These 5 T cell receptor beta chains originate from one sample sequenced in a study of T cells in Graves' hyperthyroidism and ophthalmopathy. RNA transcripts provided the source from which TCR beta CDR3 regions were amplified. Researchers ran a first-round RT-PCR on the TCR CDR3 using the HTBI primer set. TCRdb passed the multiplex PCR reads through MiXCR, listing each CDR3 protein once. The data contain 540,000 or so distinct CDR3 sequences, about 15% of them seen just once; the ten biggest clones take up 6.5% to 8%. The source material was blood. These receptors came from a woman aged 25-40 years with Graves' hyperthyroidism.

This clonotype was seen ten or more times. The chain carries TRBV11-2 and TRBJ2-3, with D perhaps matching TRBD2 (6 bases). The CDR3 is 15 residues long. Trimming took 6 bases from V and 5 from J, leaving 18 bases between them. CDR1 is SGHAT and CDR2 is FQNNGV in the germline V gene. CDR3 nucleotide sequence: TGTGCCAGCAGTTTGGGGACTCTCCGGGGAGATACGCAGTATTTT. It yields the protein CASSLGTLRGDTQYF.

This chain links TRBV20-1 with TRBJ2-7; D uncertain. The CDR3 consists of 13 residues. V lost 3 bases to trimming and J lost 5 bases, with 14 bases between them. Germline assignment: CDR1 DFQATT and CDR2 SNEGSKA (reference sequence). CDR3 amino acids: CSARHPARDEQYF. Written as DNA, the CDR3 is TGCAGTGCTAGGCACCCTGCTAGAGACGAGCAGTACTTC.

This clonotype occurred a few times. V is TRBV5-1 and J is TRBJ2-1, with 11 nucleotides matching TRBD2. V dropped 4 bases and J dropped 5; count of bases not matched to a gene: 5. Germline CDR1 reads SGHRS; CDR2 reads YFSETQ. The CDR3 length is 15 residues. The CDR3 nucleotides are TGCGCCAGCAGCGTGACTAGCGGGGCCCACAATGAGCAGTTCTTC. This translates into CASSVTSGAHNEQFF.

This clonotype was detected many times. CDR3 coding DNA: TGTGCCAGCAGTCTCCCGGACTCTGGCACTGAAGCTTTCTTT. This codes for CASSLPDSGTEAFF. V gene TRBV12-3 or TRBV12-4 combines with J gene TRBJ1-1; D remains ambiguous. V was pared by 5 bases and J by 4 bases, with 14 bases between. This CDR3 spans 14 amino acids.

The chain employs TRBV6-2 or TRBV6-3 and TRBJ1-1; TRBD1 might be the D (5 bases). Per the germline V gene, CDR1 is MNHEY and CDR2 is SVGEGT. The germline V and J ends were trimmed by 4 bases and 0 bases, with 15 bases remaining between them. The CDR3 is 16 residues long. CDR3 sequence reads: CASSSPRVGMNTEAFF. In DNA, the CDR3 is TGTGCCAGCAGTTCCCCCAGGGTCGGTATGAACACTGAAGCTTTCTTT.